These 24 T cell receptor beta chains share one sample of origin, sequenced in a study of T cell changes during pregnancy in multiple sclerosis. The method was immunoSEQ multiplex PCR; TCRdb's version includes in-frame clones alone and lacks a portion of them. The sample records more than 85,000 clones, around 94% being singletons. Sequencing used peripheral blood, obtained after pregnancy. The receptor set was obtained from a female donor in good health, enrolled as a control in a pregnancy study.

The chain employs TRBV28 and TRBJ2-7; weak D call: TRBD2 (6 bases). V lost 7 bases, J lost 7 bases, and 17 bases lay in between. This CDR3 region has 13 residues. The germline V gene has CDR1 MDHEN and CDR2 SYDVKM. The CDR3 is CASNRASAAEQYF. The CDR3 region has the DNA TGTGCCAGCAATCGGGCTAGCGCGGCTGAGCAGTACTTC.

The CDR3 sequence: CASGYDSAGTEAFF. Here the CDR3 DNA reads TGTGCCAGCGGGTACGACAGCGCCGGCACTGAAGCTTTCTTT. The chain couples TRBV28 to TRBJ1-1; tentatively, D is TRBD1 (5 bases). Trimming removed 8 bases at V and 4 bases at J, with 17 bases between. Per the germline V gene, CDR1 is MDHEN and CDR2 is SYDVKM. The CDR3 covers 14 residues.

The CDR3 coding sequence is TGCGCCAGCAGCGTAGGACAGGGCCAAGAGACCCAGTACTTC. It specifies CASSVGQGQETQYF. This sequence joins TRBV5-1 and TRBJ2-5, with 8 bases that match TRBD1. Germline assignment: CDR1 SGHRS and CDR2 YFSETQ. V lost 4 bases to trimming and J lost 1 base; unmatched junction nucleotides: 3. This CDR3 is 14 amino acids long. The full variable domain, with the rest looked up from reference TRBV5-1 and TRBJ2-5, is KAGVTQTPRYLIKTRGQQVTLSCSPISGHRSVSWYQQTPGQGLQFLFEYFSETQRNKGNFPGRFSGRQFSNSRSEMNVSTLELGDSALYLCASSVGQGQETQYFGPGTRLLVL.

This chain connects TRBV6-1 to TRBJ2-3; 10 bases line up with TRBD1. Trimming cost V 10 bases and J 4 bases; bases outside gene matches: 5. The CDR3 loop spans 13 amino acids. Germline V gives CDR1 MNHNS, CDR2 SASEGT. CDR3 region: CANAGTGADTQYF. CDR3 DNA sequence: TGTGCCAACGCCGGGACAGGGGCAGATACGCAGTATTTT.

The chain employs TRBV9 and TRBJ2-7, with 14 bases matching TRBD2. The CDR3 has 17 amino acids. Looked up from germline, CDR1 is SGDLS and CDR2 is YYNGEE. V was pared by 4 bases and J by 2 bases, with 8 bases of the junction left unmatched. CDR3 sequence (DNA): TGTGCCAGCAGCTCCGGGACTAGCGGGAGTGGGGCCTACGAGCAGTACTTC. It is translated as CASSSGTSGSGAYEQYF.

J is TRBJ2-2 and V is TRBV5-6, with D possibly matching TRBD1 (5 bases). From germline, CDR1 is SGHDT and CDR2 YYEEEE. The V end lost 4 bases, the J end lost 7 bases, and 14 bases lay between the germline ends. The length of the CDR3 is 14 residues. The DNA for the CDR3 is TGTGCCAGCAGCCGCAGGGTGCTGAGCGGGGAGCTGTTTTTT. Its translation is CASSRRVLSGELFF.

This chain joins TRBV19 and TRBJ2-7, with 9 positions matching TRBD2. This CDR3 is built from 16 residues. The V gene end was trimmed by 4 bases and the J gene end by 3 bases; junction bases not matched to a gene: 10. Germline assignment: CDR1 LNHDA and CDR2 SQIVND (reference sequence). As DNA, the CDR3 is TGTGCCAGTAGTACGACGGGACTAGCAGCCTACTACGAGCAGTACTTC. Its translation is CASSTTGLAAYYEQYF.

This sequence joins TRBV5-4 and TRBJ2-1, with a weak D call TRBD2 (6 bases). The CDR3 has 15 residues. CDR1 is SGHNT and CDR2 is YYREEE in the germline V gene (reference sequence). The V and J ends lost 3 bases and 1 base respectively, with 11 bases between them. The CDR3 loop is CASSYRGRSYNEQFF. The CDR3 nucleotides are TGTGCCAGCAGCTATCGTGGGAGGTCCTACAATGAGCAGTTCTTC.

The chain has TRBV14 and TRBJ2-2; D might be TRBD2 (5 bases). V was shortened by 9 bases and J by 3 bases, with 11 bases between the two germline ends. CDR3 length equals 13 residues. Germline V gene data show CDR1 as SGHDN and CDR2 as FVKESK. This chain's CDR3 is CASAGIHTGELFF. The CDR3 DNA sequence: TGTGCCAGTGCCGGGATCCACACCGGGGAGCTGTTTTTT.

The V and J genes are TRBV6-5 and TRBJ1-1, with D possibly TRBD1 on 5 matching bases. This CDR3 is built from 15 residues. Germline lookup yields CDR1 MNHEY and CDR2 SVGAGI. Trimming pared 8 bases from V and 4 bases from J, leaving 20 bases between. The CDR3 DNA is TGTGCCAGCGGGCCGATGGGACTTATTAGCACTGAAGCTTTCTTT. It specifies CASGPMGLISTEAFF.

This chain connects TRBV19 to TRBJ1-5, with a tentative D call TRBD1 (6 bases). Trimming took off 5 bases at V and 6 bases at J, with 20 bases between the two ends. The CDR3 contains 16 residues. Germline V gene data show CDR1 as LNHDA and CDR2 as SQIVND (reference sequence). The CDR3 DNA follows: TGTGCCAGTAGTTCTCGGACAGTTGAAGGGGTTCAGCCCCAGCATTTT. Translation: CASSSRTVEGVQPQHF.

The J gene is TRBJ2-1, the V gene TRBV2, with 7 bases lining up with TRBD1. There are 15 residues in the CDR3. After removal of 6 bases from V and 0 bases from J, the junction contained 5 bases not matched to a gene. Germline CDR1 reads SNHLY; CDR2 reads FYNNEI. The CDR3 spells CASSGDRGSYNEQFF. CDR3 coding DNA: TGTGCCAGCAGCGGGGACAGAGGCTCCTACAATGAGCAGTTCTTC. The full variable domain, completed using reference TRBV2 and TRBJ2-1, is EPEVTQTPSHQVTQMGQEVILRCVPISNHLYFYWYRQILGQKVEFLVSFYNNEISEKSEIFDDQFSVERPDGSNFTLKIRSTKLEDSAMYFCASSGDRGSYNEQFFGPGTRLTVL.

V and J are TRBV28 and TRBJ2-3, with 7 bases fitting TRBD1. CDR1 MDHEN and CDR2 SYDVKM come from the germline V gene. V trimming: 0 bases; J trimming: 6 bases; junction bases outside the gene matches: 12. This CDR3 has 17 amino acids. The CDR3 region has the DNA TGTGCCAGCAGTTTATGCGGCCGAGACAGGGCATCGGATACGCAGTATTTT. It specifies CASSLCGRDRASDTQYF.

In nucleotides, the CDR3 is TGTGCCAGCAGTCCGGGGGGGAGGCAATCTACCCATGGCTACACCTTC. Its translation: CASSPGGRQSTHGYTF. The V and J genes are TRBV28 and TRBJ1-2; the D gene is possibly TRBD1 (5 bases). CDR1 is MDHEN, CDR2 SYDVKM, per germline. Trimming took off 5 bases at V and 6 bases at J, with 22 bases between the two ends. The length of the CDR3 is 16 residues.

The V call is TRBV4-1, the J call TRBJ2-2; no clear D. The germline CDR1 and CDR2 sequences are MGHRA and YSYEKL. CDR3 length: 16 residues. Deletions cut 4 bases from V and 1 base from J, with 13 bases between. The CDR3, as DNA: TGCGCCAGCAGCCTTCGACTCCCTCTGAACACCGGGGAGCTGTTTTTT. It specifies CASSLRLPLNTGELFF.

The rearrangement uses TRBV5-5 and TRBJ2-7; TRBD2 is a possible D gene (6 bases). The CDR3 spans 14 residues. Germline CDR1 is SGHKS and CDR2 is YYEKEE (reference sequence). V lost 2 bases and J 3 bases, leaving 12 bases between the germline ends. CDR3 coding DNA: TGTGCCAGCAGCTTCAGACTAGGGCACTACGAGCAGTACTTC. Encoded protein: CASSFRLGHYEQYF.

The CDR3 DNA is TGTGCCAGCAGTTCTAGGGGGAACTATGGCTACACCTTC. It encodes CASSSRGNYGYTF. The chain couples TRBV28 to TRBJ1-2, with D possibly being TRBD1 (6 bases). The CDR3 totals 13 residues. From germline, CDR1 is MDHEN and CDR2 SYDVKM. V was trimmed by 4 bases and J by 2 bases, leaving 8 bases between them.

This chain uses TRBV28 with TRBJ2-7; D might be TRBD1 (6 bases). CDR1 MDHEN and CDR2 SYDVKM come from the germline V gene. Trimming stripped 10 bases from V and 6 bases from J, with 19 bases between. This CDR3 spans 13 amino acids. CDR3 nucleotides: TGTGCCACCGAAAACAGGGATTTGGGCGAGCAGTACTTC. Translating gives CATENRDLGEQYF.

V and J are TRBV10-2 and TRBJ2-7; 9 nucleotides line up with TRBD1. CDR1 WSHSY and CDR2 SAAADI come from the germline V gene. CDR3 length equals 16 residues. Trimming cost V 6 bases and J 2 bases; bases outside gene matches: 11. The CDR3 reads CASRSVPGQGTYEQYF. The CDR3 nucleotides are TGCGCCAGCAGATCAGTACCGGGACAGGGAACCTACGAGCAGTACTTC.

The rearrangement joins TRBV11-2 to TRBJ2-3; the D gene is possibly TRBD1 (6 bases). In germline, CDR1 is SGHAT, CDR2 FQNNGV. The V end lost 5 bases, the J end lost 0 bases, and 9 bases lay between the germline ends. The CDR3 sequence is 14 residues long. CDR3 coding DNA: TGTGCCAGCAGCCAGGGACAAAGCACAGATACGCAGTATTTT. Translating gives CASSQGQSTDTQYF.

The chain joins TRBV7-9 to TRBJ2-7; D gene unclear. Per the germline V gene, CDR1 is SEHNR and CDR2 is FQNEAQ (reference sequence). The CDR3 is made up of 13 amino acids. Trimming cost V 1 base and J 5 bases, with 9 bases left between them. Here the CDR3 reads CASSLVRSHEQYF. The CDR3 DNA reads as TGTGCCAGCAGCTTAGTCAGGTCCCACGAGCAGTACTTC.

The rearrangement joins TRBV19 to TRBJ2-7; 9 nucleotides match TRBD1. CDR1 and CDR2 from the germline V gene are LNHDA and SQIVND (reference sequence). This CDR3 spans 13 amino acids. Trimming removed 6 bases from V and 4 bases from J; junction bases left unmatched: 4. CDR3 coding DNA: TGTGCCAGTAGCGACAGGGGGTATTACGAGCAGTACTTC. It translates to CASSDRGYYEQYF.

CDR3 sequence (DNA): TGTGCCAGTAGTATAGACGGGTACGAGCAGTACTTC. This encodes CASSIDGYEQYF. This chain joins TRBV19 and TRBJ2-7; D call uncertain. CDR3 length: 12 residues. Deletions cut 0 bases from V and 4 bases from J, with 4 bases between. Germline assignment: CDR1 LNHDA and CDR2 SQIVND (reference sequence).

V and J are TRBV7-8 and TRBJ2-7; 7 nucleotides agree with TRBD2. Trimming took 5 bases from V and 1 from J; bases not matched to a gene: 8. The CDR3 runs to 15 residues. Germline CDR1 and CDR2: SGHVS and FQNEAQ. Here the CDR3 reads CASSLERSGSYEQYF. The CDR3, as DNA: TGTGCCAGCAGCCTAGAGCGTAGCGGGTCCTACGAGCAGTACTTC.